This TCR beta chain was recovered during a study of shared clonotypes between healthy human individuals. The repertoire was sequenced with immunoSEQ multiplex PCR; TCRdb's copy has only in-frame clones and lacks some. The top ten clones hold about 0.35% of a sample with around 1.4 million clones, approximately 98.5% of them seen once. This CDR3 spans 17 amino acids. Germline CDR1 reads SGHRS; CDR2 reads YFSETQ. V was cut by 0 bases and J by 0 bases, with 10 bases left in between. Points on this clone: Its antigen is currently unknown.

Points from the study as a whole: Depth was large, yet rarefaction showed that sorted-subset sequencing was incomplete.

The material sequenced was naive CD4+ T cells sorted from blood. The subset denotes: CD45RA+ positively selected. The chain recombines TRBV5-1 with TRBJ2-6; D is possibly TRBD2 (5 bases). This sequence was found in a man between 25 and 39 years old in good health. The CDR3 DNA reads TGCGCCAGCAGCTTGGAGTTTGCGGGCTCTGGGGCCAACGTCCTGACTTTC. As protein: CASSLEFAGSGANVLTF. Variable domain in full (rest from reference TRBV5-1 and TRBJ2-6): KAGVTQTPRYLIKTRGQQVTLSCSPISGHRSVSWYQQTPGQGLQFLFEYFSETQRNKGNFPGRFSGRQFSNSRSEMNVSTLELGDSALYLCASSLEFAGSGANVLTFGAGSRLTVL.